This TCR beta chain emerged from a study of coeliac disease. One frozen approximately 500,000-cell aliquot per fraction was sequenced. Here immunoSEQ multiplex PCR was the method, and the copy in TCRdb shows in-frame clones only, minus some. This table has under 7,000 clones, around 52% appearing once. This CDR3 is built from 15 residues. The germline V gene has CDR1 LGHNA and CDR2 YSLEER. V was pared by 1 base and J by 5 bases, with 12 bases between. The rearrangement links TRBV4-3 to TRBJ2-1; D remains unclear. This clonotype originated in a woman aged 25 to 39 with active celiac disease. The sample was intraepithelial lymphocytes from the gut. The CDR3 bases are TGCGCCAGCAGCCAAGGAGGCAGTCCGCACAATGAGCAGTTCTTC. As protein: CASSQGGSPHNEQFF.